The clone carrying this TCR beta chain was counted only a few times. What it binds is not known. TCR libraries were prepared from about 15 ng of total RNA with the QIAseq Immune Repertoire TCR panel. TCRdb recomputed calls from the reads with MiXCR, one row per CDR3 protein. The sample includes around 1,200 distinct CDR3 sequences, about 10% seen only once; the top ten take about 14%. Looked up from germline, CDR1 is DFQATT and CDR2 is SNEGSKA (reference sequence). The CDR3 runs to 15 residues. The ends were cut back, 5 bases at V and 0 bases at J, with 15 bases in the middle. The record originates from a study of circulating CD8 cells and anti-PD-1 response in melanoma. Live CD3+CD8+TCRalphabeta+ cells were sorted into four subsets by PD-1 and/or TIGIT. Study-level points and caveats: Patients included both untreated and previously treated individuals. DNEG was most diverse; TIGIT repertoires were least diverse.

This clonotype was obtained from a human donor with melanoma. The sample consisted of CD8+ T cells from PBMCs, taken at baseline or after one month of anti-PD-1 therapy (not recorded which). The rearrangement links TRBV20-1 to TRBJ2-3; D may be TRBD2 (5 bases). CDR3 nucleotides: TGCAGTGCTGACGACGTAGCGAGAAGCACAGATACGCAGTATTTT. Its translation is CSADDVARSTDTQYF.